The T cell receptor beta chain under discussion was sequenced for a study of T-cell memory formation after mild COVID-19. About the research overall: In these data, TCR clusters were largely donor specific. Whole-study findings and limits: Most CD4+ clones that shrank were in CM and EM, while CD8+ ones turned up in EMRA.

Germline V gene data show CDR1 as MNHEY and CDR2 as SVGEGT. The CDR3 is 15 residues long. V was pared by 5 bases and J by 2 bases, with 13 bases between. With respect to this clonotype: The antigen is not known.

TCRdb fed the 5' RACE reads into MiXCR, producing one record per CDR3 protein. The table lists roughly 340,000 distinct CDR3 sequences, roughly 19% of them singletons. The TCR comes from a man between 18 and 29 years old who had mild COVID-19 (a few samples of this study predate the infection). Cell type and time point are not known. Source material: PBMCs or a T cell subset sorted from them (not recorded which). The chain recombines TRBV6-2 or TRBV6-3 with TRBJ2-1, with D tentatively TRBD1 (6 bases). The CDR3 here is CASSGRDTTYNEQFF. The DNA of the CDR3 is TGTGCCAGCAGTGGAAGGGACACCACCTACAATGAGCAGTTCTTC.